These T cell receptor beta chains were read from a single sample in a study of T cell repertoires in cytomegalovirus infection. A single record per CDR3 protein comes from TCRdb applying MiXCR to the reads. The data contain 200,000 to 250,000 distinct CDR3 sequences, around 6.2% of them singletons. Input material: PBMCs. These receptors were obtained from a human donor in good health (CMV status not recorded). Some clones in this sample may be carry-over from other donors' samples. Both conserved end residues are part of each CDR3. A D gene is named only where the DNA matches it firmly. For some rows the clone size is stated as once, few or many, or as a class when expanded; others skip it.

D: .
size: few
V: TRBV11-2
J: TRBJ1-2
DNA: TGTGCCAGCAGCTTAGGGGCCTCCCAAGAGGGTAATGGAATAGCTAACTATGGCTACACCTTC
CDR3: CASSLGASQEGNGIANYGYTF

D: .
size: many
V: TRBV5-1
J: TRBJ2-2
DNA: TGCGCCAGCGGCCTGGGGGGCTCTACGAACACCGGGGAGCTGTTTTTT
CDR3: CASGLGGSTNTGELFF

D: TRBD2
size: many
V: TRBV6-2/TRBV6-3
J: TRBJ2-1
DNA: TGTGCCGTATCAGCGGGGGGCTACAATGAGCAGTTCTTC
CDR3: CAVSAGGYNEQFF

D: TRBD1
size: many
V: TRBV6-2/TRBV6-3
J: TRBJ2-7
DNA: TGTGCCAGCAGTTATTTGGGACAGGGGGCCGGCGAGCAGTACTTC
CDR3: CASSYLGQGAGEQYF

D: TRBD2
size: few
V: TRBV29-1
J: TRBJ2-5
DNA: TGCAGCGTTGAAGTAGGGAGGGAAGAGACCCAGTACTTC
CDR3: CSVEVGREETQYF

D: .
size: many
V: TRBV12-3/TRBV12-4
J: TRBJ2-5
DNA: TGTGCCAGCAGTTTAATGCCTAGCGAGGGACGAGTGAGGCCCCAGTACTTC
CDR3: CASSLMPSEGRVRPQYF

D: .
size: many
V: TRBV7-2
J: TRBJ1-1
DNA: TGTGCCAGCAGCCAAATTAACGGGGGGGCAAACACTGAAGCTTTCTTT
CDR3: CASSQINGGANTEAFF

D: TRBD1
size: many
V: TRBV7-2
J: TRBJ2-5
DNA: TGTGCCAGCAGCTTCGACAGGGGGCTAGAGACCCAGTACTTC
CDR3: CASSFDRGLETQYF

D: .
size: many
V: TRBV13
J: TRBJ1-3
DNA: TGTGCCAGCGCAGAGGGGACCTCTGGAAACACCATATATTTT
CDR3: CASAEGTSGNTIYF

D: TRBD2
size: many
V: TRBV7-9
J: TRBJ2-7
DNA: TGTGCCAGCAGCTTCCGGGGGGAAGCCTACGAGCAGTACTTC
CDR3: CASSFRGEAYEQYF

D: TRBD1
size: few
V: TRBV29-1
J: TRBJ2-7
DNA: TGCAGCTGTAAATCCGGGACAGGGGGCTACGAGCAGTACTTC
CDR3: CSCKSGTGGYEQYF

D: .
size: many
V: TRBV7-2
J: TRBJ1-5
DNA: TGTGCCAGCAGCTTAGCGGAGGATCAGCCCCAGCATTTT
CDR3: CASSLAEDQPQHF

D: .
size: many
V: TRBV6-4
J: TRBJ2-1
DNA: TGTGCCAGCAGTTTGAGGGGGGAGAGCTCCTACAATGAGCAGTTCTTC
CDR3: CASSLRGESSYNEQFF

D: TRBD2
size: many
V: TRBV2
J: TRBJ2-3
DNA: TGTGCCAGCGCGGGGGGCGCCGGGATCACAGATACGCAGTATTTT
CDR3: CASAGGAGITDTQYF

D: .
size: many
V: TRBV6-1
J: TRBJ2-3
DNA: TGTGCCAGCAGTTATAGGGGGGGGGGGCACAGGGATACGCAGTATTTT
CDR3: CASSYRGGGHRDTQYF

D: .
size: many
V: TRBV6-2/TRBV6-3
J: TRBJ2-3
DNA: TGTGCCAGCAAGACAGTTTTCAGCACAGATACGCAGTATTTT
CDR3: CASKTVFSTDTQYF

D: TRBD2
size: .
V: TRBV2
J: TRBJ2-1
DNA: TGTGCCAGCAGTGAAGCAGCGGGACCTCACAATGAGCAGTTCTTC
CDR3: CASSEAAGPHNEQFF

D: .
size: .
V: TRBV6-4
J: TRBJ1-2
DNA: TGTGCCAGCAGTGACTCTCAGGGGCGACGCGGCTACACCTTC
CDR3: CASSDSQGRRGYTF

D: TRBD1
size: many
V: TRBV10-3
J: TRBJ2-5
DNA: TGTGCCAGCCTCGGGGCACAGGGGAGCGAGACCCAGTACTTC
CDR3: CASLGAQGSETQYF

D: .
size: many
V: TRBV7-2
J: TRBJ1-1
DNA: TGTGCCAGCAACAGAGGGGGGGCGAACACTGAAGCTTTCTTT
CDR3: CASNRGGANTEAFF

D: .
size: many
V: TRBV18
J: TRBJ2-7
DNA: TGTGCCAGCTCACCCCCTCAGACCTCCTACGAGCAGTACTTC
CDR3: CASSPPQTSYEQYF

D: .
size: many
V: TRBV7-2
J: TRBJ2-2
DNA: TGTGCCAGCAGCCCCAGGGCGACCGGGGAGCTGTTTTTT
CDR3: CASSPRATGELFF

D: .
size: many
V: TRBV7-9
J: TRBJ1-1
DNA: TGTGCCAGCAGCTTATTTCTGGGATCCGACACTGAAGCTTTCTTT
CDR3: CASSLFLGSDTEAFF

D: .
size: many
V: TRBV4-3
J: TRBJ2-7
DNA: TGCGCCAGCAGCCAGGGCGGCAGTTCCTACGAGCAGTACTTC
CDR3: CASSQGGSSYEQYF

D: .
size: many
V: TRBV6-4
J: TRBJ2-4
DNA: TGTGCCAGCAGTACTAGCTTATGGAACATTCAGTACTTC
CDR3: CASSTSLWNIQYF

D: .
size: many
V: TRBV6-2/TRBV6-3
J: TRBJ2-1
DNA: TGTGCCAGCAGTTACTCGACGGACTACAATGAGCAGTTCTTC
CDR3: CASSYSTDYNEQFF

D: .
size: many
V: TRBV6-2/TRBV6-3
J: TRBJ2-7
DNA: TGTGCCAGCAGTTTATCAGCAGTAACCTCCTACGAGCAGTACTTC
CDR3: CASSLSAVTSYEQYF

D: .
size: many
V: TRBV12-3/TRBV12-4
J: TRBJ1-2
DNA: TGTGCCAGCAGTTTTGGAGGAGGCTACACCTTC
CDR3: CASSFGGGYTF

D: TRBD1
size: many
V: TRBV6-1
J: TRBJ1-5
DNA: TGTGCCAGCAGTCCGACAGGGGCTACCTTCTATAGCAATCAGCCCCAGCATTTT
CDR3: CASSPTGATFYSNQPQHF

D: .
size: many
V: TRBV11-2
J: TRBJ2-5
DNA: TGTGCCAGCAGCTTAGCGGGGGCCAGGAAGGCCCAGTACTTC
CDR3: CASSLAGARKAQYF

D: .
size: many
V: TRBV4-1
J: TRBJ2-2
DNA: TGCGCCAGCAGCCAAGCCTTAGGGGGAGCAGCGAACACCGGGGAGCTGTTTTTT
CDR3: CASSQALGGAANTGELFF

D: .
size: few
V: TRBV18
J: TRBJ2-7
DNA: TGTGCCAGCTCACCAAGCTCCAGCTTTTACGAGCAGTACTTC
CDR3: CASSPSSSFYEQYF

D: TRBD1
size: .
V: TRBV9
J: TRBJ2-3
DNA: TGTGCCAGCAGCGTGTCCTCGGGACAGGCAACCACAGATACGCAGTATTTT
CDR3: CASSVSSGQATTDTQYF

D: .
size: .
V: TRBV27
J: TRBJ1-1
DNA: TGTGCCAGCAGTGCCGCGGGGGCGCTGACTGAAGCTTTCTTT
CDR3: CASSAAGALTEAFF

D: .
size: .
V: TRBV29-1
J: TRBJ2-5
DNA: TGCAGCGCCCAGGTTGGCAACCAACCCCAAGAGACCCAGTACTTC
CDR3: CSAQVGNQPQETQYF

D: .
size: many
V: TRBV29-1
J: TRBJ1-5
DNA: TGCAGCGTTGTAGAGAGTAGCAATCAGCCCCAGCATTTT
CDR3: CSVVESSNQPQHF

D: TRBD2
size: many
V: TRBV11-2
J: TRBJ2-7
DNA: TGTGCCAGCAGCCCGATTGGGAGGGAGGCCTACGAGCAGTACTTC
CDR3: CASSPIGREAYEQYF

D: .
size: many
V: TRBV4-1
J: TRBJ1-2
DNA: TGCGCCAGCAGTCAACAGGGCTGGTATGGCTACACCTTC
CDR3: CASSQQGWYGYTF

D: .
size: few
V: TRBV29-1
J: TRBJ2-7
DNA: TGCAGCGTTGTATCCAGGGCCCACGAGCAGTACTTC
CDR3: CSVVSRAHEQYF

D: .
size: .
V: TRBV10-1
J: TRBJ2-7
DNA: TGCGCCAGCAGTCCAGGGGAGGGGAGCTCCTACGAGCAGTACTTC
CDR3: CASSPGEGSSYEQYF

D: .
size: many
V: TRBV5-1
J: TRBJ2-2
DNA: TGCGCCAGCAGCCAAGACCCAAGCGGGGAGCTGTTTTTT
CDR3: CASSQDPSGELFF

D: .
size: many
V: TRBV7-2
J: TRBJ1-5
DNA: TGTGCCAGCAGCTTAAACGGACTTTATAGCAATCAGCCCCAGCATTTT
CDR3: CASSLNGLYSNQPQHF